This T cell receptor (beta chain) was captured by sequencing in a study of blood T cell repertoires in COVID-19. Turning to the study itself: Specimens from acute and convalescent COVID-19 originated in the United States, Italy and Spain. From T cells, B-cell-depleted T cells, or PBMCs came the material, which was cDNA or gDNA.

Methods used by the authors: Amplified reference gene primers provided the basis for estimating nucleated cell counts. Profiling relied on immunoSEQ multiplex PCR, and the TCRdb table lists in-frame clones only, not all of them. That table is the source of V, J and clone size, and D and trimming were worked out from the DNA. The table lists 380,000 or so clones, 81% of them singletons. Germline values: CDR1 SEHNR, CDR2 FQNEAQ (reference sequence). The V end was cut by 2 bases, the J end by 7 bases, with 12 bases between. The CDR3 is 15 residues long. This clone was detected a few times. Sequenced material: peripheral blood. The TCR comes from a human donor with acute or convalescent COVID-19. The donor label of this sample is uncertain. J is TRBJ1-6 and V is TRBV7-9, with D perhaps TRBD1 (5 bases). This CDR3 reads CASSLQGRRNSPLHF. CDR3 in DNA: TGTGCCAGCAGCTTACAGGGCCGAAGGAATTCACCCCTCCACTTT.